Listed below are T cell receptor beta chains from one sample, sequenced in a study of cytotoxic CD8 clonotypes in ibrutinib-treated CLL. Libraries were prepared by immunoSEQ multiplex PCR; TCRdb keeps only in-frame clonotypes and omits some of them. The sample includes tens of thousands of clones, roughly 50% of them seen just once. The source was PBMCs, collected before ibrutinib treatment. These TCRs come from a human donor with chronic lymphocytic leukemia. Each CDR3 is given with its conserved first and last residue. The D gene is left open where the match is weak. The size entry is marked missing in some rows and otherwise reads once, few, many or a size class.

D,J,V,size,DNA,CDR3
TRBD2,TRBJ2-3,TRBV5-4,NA,TGTGCCAGCAGCTTGGGCGGGGGGTCTACTCCGCAGTATTTT,CASSLGGGSTPQYF
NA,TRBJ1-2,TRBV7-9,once,TGTGCCAGCAGCTTAGCCTCTGGGGGTCGGGGCTACACCTTC,CASSLASGGRGYTF
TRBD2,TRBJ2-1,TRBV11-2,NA,TGTGCCAGCAGCCTACGGACTAGCGGTAATGAGCAGTTCTTC,CASSLRTSGNEQFF
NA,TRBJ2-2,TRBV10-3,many,TGTGCCAGGAGGGAGGAAGTGGACACCGGGGAGCTGTTTTTT,CARREEVDTGELFF
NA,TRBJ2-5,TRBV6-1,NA,TGTGCCAGCAGTGAAGTGGCGAAAGAGACCCAGTACTTC,CASSEVAKETQYF
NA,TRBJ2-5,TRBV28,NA,TGTGCCAGCAGACCTCTGTGGTCGAGGGGCCTTGACGAAGAGACCCAGTACTTC,CASRPLWSRGLDEETQYF
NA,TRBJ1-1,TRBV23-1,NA,TGCGCCAGCAGTCAATCGAACACGGCGGGGGACACTGAAGCTTTCTTT,CASSQSNTAGDTEAFF
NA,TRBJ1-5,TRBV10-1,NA,TGCGCCAGCAGTGAGTCGACCCTGTTGTCAGGAGGAGATAGCAATCAGCCCCAGCATTTT,CASSESTLLSGGDSNQPQHF
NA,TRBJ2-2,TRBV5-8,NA,TGTGCCAGCAGCTTTCTCTGGGACACCGGGGAGCTGTTTTTT,CASSFLWDTGELFF
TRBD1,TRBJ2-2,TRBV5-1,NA,TGCGCCAGCAGCCGGGCCCAGGGGGCGTGGGCCGGGGAGCTGTTTTTT,CASSRAQGAWAGELFF
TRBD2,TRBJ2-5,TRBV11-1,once,TGTGCCAGCAGCTTAGGCACTAGCGTGACCCAGTACTTC,CASSLGTSVTQYF
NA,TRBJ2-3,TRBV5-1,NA,TGCGCCAGCAGGGCAGGGGCCGCGAATAAAATCACAGATACGCAGTATTTT,CASRAGAANKITDTQYF
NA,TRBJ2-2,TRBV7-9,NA,TGTGCCAGCAGCTTAATTGGCACCGGGGAGCTGTTTTTT,CASSLIGTGELFF
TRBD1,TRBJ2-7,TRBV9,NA,TGTGCCAGCAGCGGGGGACAGGGGGATTTCTACGAGCAGTACTTC,CASSGGQGDFYEQYF
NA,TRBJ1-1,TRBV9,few,TGTGCCAGCAGCGTAGAGTGGGTGGCAGGGTCTGAAGCTTTCTTT,CASSVEWVAGSEAFF
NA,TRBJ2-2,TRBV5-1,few,TGCGCCAGCAGCTTGGAACGGACAGCGGGCGGGGAGCTGTTTTTT,CASSLERTAGGELFF
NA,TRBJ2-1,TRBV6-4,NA,TGTGCCAGCAGCAGACTAGTTTCTTCAAATGAGCAGTTCTTC,CASSRLVSSNEQFF
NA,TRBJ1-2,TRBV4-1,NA,TGCGCCAGCAGCCAAGTGTGGGGGGACGGTGGCTACACCTTC,CASSQVWGDGGYTF
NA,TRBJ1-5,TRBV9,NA,TGTGCCAGCAGCGAAGGCGGGTCCAATCAGCCCCAGCATTTT,CASSEGGSNQPQHF
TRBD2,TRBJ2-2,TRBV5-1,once,TGCGCCAGCAGCTTGGTTCTAGCGGGGGGCACCGGGGAGCTGTTTTTT,CASSLVLAGGTGELFF
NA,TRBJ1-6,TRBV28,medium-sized,TGTGCCAGCAGTCCCCAGGATTCACCCCTCCACTTT,CASSPQDSPLHF
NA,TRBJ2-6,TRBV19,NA,TGTGCCAGTAGTATAGTAAGGACCTCTGGGGCCAACGTCCTGACTTTC,CASSIVRTSGANVLTF
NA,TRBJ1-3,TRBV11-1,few,TGTGCCAGCAGCTTACTACCATTTTCCTCTGGAAACACCATATATTTT,CASSLLPFSSGNTIYF
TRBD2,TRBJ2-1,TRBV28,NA,TGTGCCAGCAGTTTAGTTGCGGGGGGCCTCTACAATGAGCAGTTCTTC,CASSLVAGGLYNEQFF
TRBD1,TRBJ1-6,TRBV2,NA,TGTGCCAGCATCCTGGACAGGGATCGTTCACCCCTCCACTTT,CASILDRDRSPLHF
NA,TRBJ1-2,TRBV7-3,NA,TGTGCCAGCACCCTAGGGGCCACCCTCAGGGGCTACACCTTC,CASTLGATLRGYTF
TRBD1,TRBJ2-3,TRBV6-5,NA,TGTGCCTCACCCCGGGACAGCTACACAGATACGCAGTATTTT,CASPRDSYTDTQYF
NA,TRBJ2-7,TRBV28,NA,TGTGCCAGCAGTTTAAGCCTAGCGCCAGTCTACGAGCAGTACTTC,CASSLSLAPVYEQYF
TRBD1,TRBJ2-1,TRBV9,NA,TGTGCCAGCAGCTTCCGGGACAGGGTCGACAATGAGCAGTTCTTC,CASSFRDRVDNEQFF